One T cell receptor (beta chain) is described in this entry. Its cognate antigen is unknown. The data stem from a study of T cell repertoires in cytomegalovirus infection. Study-wide background: Selection of CMV epitopes for the study included recently identified HLA-C-restricted and well-studied HLA-B-restricted ones.

CDR3 size: 16 residues. The junction had 9 bases not matched to a gene; V was cut back by 5 bases and J by 5 bases. The V gene's germline CDR1 is SGHRS and CDR2 YFSETQ. TCRdb redid the calling of the reads with MiXCR, one entry per CDR3 protein. The profile shows roughly 920,000 distinct CDR3 sequences, around a third of them singletons. The clonotype originates from a human donor in good health (CMV status not recorded). Some clones in this sample may be carry-over from other donors' samples. Here the sequenced sample was cultured CD8+ T cells from PBMCs, taken from culture after CMV antigen stimulation. The rearrangement uses TRBV5-1 and TRBJ2-1; 11 bases map to TRBD2. CDR3 region: CASRLSSGGTNNEQFF. CDR3 coding DNA: TGCGCCAGCAGGCTATCTAGCGGGGGGACCAACAATGAGCAGTTCTTC. The full variable domain, in which reference TRBV5-1 and TRBJ2-1 provide the parts outside the CDR3, is KAGVTQTPRYLIKTRGQQVTLSCSPISGHRSVSWYQQTPGQGLQFLFEYFSETQRNKGNFPGRFSGRQFSNSRSEMNVSTLELGDSALYLCASRLSSGGTNNEQFFGPGTRLTVL.